These T cell receptor beta chains were read from a single sample in a study of OX40 agonist ivuxolimab in advanced cancers. Assay used: immunoSEQ multiplex PCR; TCRdb lists only in-frame clones, some missing. The sample carries about 20,000 clones, 80% to 90% recorded once. The sequencing used CD4+ or CD8+ T cells sorted from blood, collected in a trial of the OX40 agonist ivuxolimab. These TCRs come from an adult with an advanced solid tumor such as melanoma, head and neck, liver or kidney cancer. CDR3s include the opening cysteine and the closing phenylalanine or tryptophan. A D gene is named only where the DNA matches it firmly. Where a row states a size, it is once, few, many or the class of an expanded clone; other rows omit it.

TRBV28	TRBD1	.	TRBJ1-5	CASSLSGQGYQPQHF	TGTGCCAGCAGTTTATCGGGACAGGGCTATCAGCCCCAGCATTTT
TRBV6-5	TRBD1	.	TRBJ2-7	CASSYLTGAGYEQYF	TGTGCCAGCAGTTACTTGACAGGGGCTGGGTACGAGCAGTACTTC
TRBV15	TRBD2	.	TRBJ2-7	CATSRARGGVYEQYF	TGTGCCACCAGCAGAGCCCGGGGGGGGGTCTACGAGCAGTACTTC
TRBV9	TRBD2	once	TRBJ2-3	CASSFPTAGIDSTDTQYF	TGTGCCAGCAGTTTCCCCACAGCGGGGATCGATAGCACAGATACGCAGTATTTT
TRBV6-5	.	once	TRBJ1-1	CASYGLEAFF	TGTGCCAGCTATGGCCTCGAAGCTTTCTTT
TRBV10-1	.	.	TRBJ1-4	CASSDSVATNEKLFF	TGCGCCAGCAGTGACAGCGTCGCAACTAATGAAAAACTGTTTTTT
TRBV27	.	.	TRBJ1-4	CASSLRGYSEKLFF	TGTGCCAGCAGTCTAAGGGGGTATAGCGAAAAACTGTTTTTT
TRBV4-1	TRBD2	.	TRBJ2-7	CASSPGRGDYEQYF	TGCGCCAGCAGCCCCGGGCGGGGGGACTACGAGCAGTACTTC
TRBV29-1	TRBD1	.	TRBJ2-7	CSAWDSPAYEQYF	TGCAGCGCCTGGGACAGTCCAGCCTACGAGCAGTACTTC
TRBV11-2	.	.	TRBJ2-3	CASSLRGAGDTQYF	TGTGCCAGCAGCTTACGGGGGGCAGGGGATACGCAGTATTTT
TRBV4-1	.	.	TRBJ2-3	CASSQVGLATDTQYF	TGCGCCAGCAGCCAAGTTGGTCTAGCAACAGATACGCAGTATTTT
TRBV4-2	.	few	TRBJ2-1	CASSQDQGTQANEQFF	TGTGCCAGCAGCCAAGATCAAGGGACGCAAGCCAATGAGCAGTTCTTC
TRBV18	TRBD1	.	TRBJ1-1	CASSPTVGQGVSGEAFF	TGTGCCAGCTCACCTACCGTCGGACAGGGGGTTTCAGGTGAAGCTTTCTTT
TRBV7-9	.	.	TRBJ2-5	CASSPPSGWGETQYF	TGTGCCAGCAGCCCCCCCTCGGGGTGGGGAGAGACCCAGTACTTC
TRBV6-1	.	.	TRBJ2-2	CATTKGGVGELFF	TGTGCCACCACAAAGGGTGGGGTCGGGGAGCTGTTTTTT
TRBV7-2	.	.	TRBJ1-1	CASSLVDTEAFF	TGTGCCAGCAGCTTAGTCGACACTGAAGCTTTCTTT
TRBV19	.	.	TRBJ2-7	CASSPRLDYEQYF	TGTGCCAGTAGTCCAAGACTGGATTACGAGCAGTACTTC
TRBV4-3	TRBD1	.	TRBJ1-4	CASSQAGTGGFEKLFF	TGCGCCAGCAGCCAGGCCGGGACAGGGGGCTTTGAAAAACTGTTTTTT